This T cell receptor beta chain was sequenced in a study of shared clonotypes between healthy human individuals. V lost 4 bases and J 1 base, leaving 9 bases between the germline ends. CDR1 SGHRS and CDR2 YFSETQ come from the germline V gene. This CDR3 region has 13 residues. From CD4+ cells came CD45RA+ naive and CD45RA-negative memory subsets. Findings and caveats of the study: Sharing across four donors was highest in naive CD4 (around 5%) and lowest in memory CD8 (roughly 0.4%). A small donor pool kept down the genetic and exposure-history diversity that was represented.

Regarding this clone: Its antigen is not identified.

Deep level was the assay's run setting. Sequenced by immunoSEQ multiplex PCR; TCRdb stores in-frame clones only, minus some. The sample contains under 2,500,000 clones, 90% to 97% of which appear only once. The chain is built from TRBV5-1 and TRBJ2-7; D not resolved. Material for sequencing was naive CD4+ T cells sorted from blood. As for subset: CD45RA+ positively selected. This clonotype was obtained from a young man in good health. CDR3 coding DNA: TGCGCCAGCAGCATAGACGGTTCCTACGAGCAGTACTTC. Translated: CASSIDGSYEQYF.